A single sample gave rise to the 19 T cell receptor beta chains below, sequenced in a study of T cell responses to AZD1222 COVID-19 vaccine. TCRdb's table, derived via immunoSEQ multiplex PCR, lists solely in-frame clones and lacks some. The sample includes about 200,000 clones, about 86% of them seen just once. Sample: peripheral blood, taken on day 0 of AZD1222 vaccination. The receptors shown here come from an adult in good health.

In DNA form, the CDR3 reads TGTGCCACCAGCAGTCGGCGGGGGGACGGAGATACGCAGTATTTT. This gives the protein CATSSRRGDGDTQYF. The chain recombines TRBV15 with TRBJ2-3, with TRBD2 matching over 8 bases. This CDR3 has 15 residues. Looked up from germline, CDR1 is LNHNV and CDR2 is YYDKDF (reference sequence). Unmatched junction bases numbered 7, after V lost 3 bases and J lost 5 bases.

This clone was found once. DNA for the CDR3: TGTGCCATCAGGACAGGGACAGCGGAGACCCAGTACTTC. It translates to CAIRTGTAETQYF. The J gene is TRBJ2-5, the V gene TRBV10-3; 7 nucleotides align to TRBD1. CDR3 length equals 13 residues. Germline CDR1 is ENHRY and CDR2 is SYGVKD. The trim removed 6 bases at V and 5 bases at J, leaving 6 bases unmatched.

The CDR3 here is CASSITGLAGGQDEQYF. The CDR3 nucleotides are TGTGCCAGCAGCATCACGGGACTAGCGGGGGGCCAGGACGAGCAGTACTTC. The rearrangement links TRBV7-9 to TRBJ2-7; TRBD2 agrees at 15 bases. The CDR3 runs to 17 residues. Losses at the gene ends were 5 bases for V and 5 bases for J; bases not matched to a gene: 10. CDR1 and CDR2 from the germline V gene are SEHNR and FQNEAQ (reference sequence).

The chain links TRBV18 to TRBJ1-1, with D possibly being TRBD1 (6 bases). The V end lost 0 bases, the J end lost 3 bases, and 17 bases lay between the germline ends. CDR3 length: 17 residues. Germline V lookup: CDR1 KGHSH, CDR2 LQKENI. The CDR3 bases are TGTGCCAGCTCACCACCGGGTAAGGGGGGAGGTGACACTGAAGCTTTCTTT. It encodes CASSPPGKGGGDTEAFF.

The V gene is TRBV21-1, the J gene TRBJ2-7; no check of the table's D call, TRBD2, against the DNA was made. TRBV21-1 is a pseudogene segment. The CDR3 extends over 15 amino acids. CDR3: CASPGPASGVYEQYF. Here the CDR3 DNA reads TGTGCCAGCCCCGGCCCGGCTAGCGGGGTCTACGAGCAGTACTTC.

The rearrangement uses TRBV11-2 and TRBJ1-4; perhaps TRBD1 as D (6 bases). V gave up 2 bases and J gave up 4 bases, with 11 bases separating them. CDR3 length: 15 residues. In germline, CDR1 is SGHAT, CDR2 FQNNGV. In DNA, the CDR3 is TGTGCCAGCAGCTTACTAGGGGGACATAATGAAAAACTGTTTTTT. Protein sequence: CASSLLGGHNEKLFF.

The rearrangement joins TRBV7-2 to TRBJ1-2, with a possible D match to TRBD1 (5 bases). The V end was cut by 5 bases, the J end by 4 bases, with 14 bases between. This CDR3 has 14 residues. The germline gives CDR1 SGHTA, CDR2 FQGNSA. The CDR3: CASSPRGDPYGYTF. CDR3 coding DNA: TGTGCCAGCAGCCCCCGGGGGGATCCCTATGGCTACACCTTC.

The CDR3 bases are TGTGCCAGCACCCTGTCCCCGGCCCAAGAGACCCAGTACTTC. Residues: CASTLSPAQETQYF. The rearrangement joins TRBV13 to TRBJ2-5; no reliable D call. This CDR3 contains 14 residues. The germline V and J ends were trimmed by 7 bases and 1 base, with 13 bases remaining between them. Germline CDR1 and CDR2: PRHDT and FYEKMQ (reference sequence). The full variable domain, with the rest looked up from reference TRBV13 and TRBJ2-5, is AAGVIQSPRHLIKEKRETATLKCYPIPRHDTVYWYQQGPGQDPQFLISFYEKMQSDKGSIPDRFSAQQFSDYHSELNMSSLELGDSALYFCASTLSPAQETQYFGPGTRLLVL.

The CDR3 bases are TGCAGCGTTGAAGTAGGGGGCGCAGGCTATGGCTACACCTTC. Encoded protein: CSVEVGGAGYGYTF. V is TRBV29-1 and J is TRBJ1-2; 7 bases align to TRBD1. The germline V gene encodes CDR1 SQVTM and CDR2 ANQGSEA. CDR3 length: 14 residues. The J segment lost 4 bases and the V segment lost 1 base, leaving 6 bases of the junction unmatched.

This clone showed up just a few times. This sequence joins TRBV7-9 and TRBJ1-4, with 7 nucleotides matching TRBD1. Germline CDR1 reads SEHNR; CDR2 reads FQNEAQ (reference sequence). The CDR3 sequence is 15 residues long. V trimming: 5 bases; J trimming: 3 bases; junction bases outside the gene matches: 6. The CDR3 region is CASSPLDRANEKLFF. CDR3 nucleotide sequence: TGTGCCAGCAGCCCCCTCGACAGGGCTAATGAAAAACTGTTTTTT.

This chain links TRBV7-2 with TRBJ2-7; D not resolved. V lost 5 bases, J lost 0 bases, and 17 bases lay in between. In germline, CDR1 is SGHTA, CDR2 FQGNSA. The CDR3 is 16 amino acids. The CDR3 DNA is TGTGCCAGCAGCCCCCGGGCTGCGTTCAGCTCCTACGAGCAGTACTTC. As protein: CASSPRAAFSSYEQYF.

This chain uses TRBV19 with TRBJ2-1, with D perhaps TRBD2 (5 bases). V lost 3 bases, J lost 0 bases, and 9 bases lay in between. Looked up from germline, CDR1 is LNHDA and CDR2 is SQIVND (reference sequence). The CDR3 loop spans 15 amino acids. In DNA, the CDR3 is TGTGCCAGTAGTATGGATGGGAGCTCCTACAATGAGCAGTTCTTC. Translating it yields CASSMDGSSYNEQFF.

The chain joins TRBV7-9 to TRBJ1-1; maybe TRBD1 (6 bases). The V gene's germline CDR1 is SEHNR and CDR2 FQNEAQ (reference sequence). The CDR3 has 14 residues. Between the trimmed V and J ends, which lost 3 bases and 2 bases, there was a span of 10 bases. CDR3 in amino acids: CASSFPGQNTEAFF. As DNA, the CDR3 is TGTGCCAGCAGCTTTCCGGGACAAAACACTGAAGCTTTCTTT.

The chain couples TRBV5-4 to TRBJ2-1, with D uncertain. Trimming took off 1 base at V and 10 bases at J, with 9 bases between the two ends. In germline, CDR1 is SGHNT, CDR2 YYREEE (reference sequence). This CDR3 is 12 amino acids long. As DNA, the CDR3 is TGTGCCAGCAGCTTGTCTGACCTGGAGCAGTTCTTC. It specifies CASSLSDLEQFF.

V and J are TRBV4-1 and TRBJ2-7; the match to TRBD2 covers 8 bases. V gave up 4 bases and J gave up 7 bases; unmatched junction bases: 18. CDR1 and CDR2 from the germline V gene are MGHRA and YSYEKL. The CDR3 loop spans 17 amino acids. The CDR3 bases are TGCGCCAGCAGCCCAAGAGGGAGAGCGGGGGATTTAAGGGAGCAGTACTTC. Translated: CASSPRGRAGDLREQYF.

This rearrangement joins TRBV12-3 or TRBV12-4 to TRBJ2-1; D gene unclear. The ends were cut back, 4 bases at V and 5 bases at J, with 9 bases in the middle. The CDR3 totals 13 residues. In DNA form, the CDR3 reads TGTGCCAGCAGTTCGGACGGCAACAATGAGCAGTTCTTC. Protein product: CASSSDGNNEQFF.

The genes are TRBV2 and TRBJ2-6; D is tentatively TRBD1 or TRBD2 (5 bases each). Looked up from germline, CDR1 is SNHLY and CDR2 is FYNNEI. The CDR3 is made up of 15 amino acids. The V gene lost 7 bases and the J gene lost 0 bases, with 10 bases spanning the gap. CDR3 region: CASTSGTSGANVLTF. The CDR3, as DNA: TGTGCCAGCACGTCAGGGACCTCTGGGGCCAACGTCCTGACTTTC.

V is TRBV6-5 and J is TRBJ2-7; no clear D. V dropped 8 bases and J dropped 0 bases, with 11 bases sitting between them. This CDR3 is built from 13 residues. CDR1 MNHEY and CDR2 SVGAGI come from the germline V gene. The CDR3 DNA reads TGTGCCAGCCGTAGTGCCTACTCCTACGAGCAGTACTTC. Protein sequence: CASRSAYSYEQYF.

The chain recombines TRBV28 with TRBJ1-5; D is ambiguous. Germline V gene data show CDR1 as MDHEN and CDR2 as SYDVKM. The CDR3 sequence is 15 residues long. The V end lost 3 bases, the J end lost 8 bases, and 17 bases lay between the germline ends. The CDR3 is CASSLGGFQVEPQHF. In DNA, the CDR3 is TGTGCCAGCAGTTTGGGCGGGTTCCAGGTGGAGCCCCAGCATTTT.